This T cell receptor beta chain was retrieved from a study of blood T cells in healthy people across ages. Whole-study findings and limits: Relative to aged donors, long-lived donors carried more naive CD4+ cells and displayed higher diversity. TCR beta diversity per million T cells fell roughly linearly with age.

Comment on this clonotype: Its antigen remains unknown.

A J-beta primer mix and a sample-barcoded 5' primer were used in a second PCR of roughly 6 to 11 cycles. TCRdb independently ran MiXCR on the 5' RACE reads; one entry per CDR3 protein. The table includes about 1 million distinct CDR3 sequences, roughly 45% detected once. CDR3 length equals 13 residues. V was clipped by 4 bases and J by 5 bases; unmatched bases: 5. Germline CDR1 is MNHEY and CDR2 is SVGEGT. The clonotype comes from a woman in her sixties or seventies in good health. Sequencing was carried out using blood. V is TRBV6-2 or TRBV6-3 and J is TRBJ2-7, with 7 bases that match TRBD1. For the CDR3, the DNA is TGTGCCAGCAGTTCGGCTGACAGGGACGAGCAGTACTTC. Its translation is CASSSADRDEQYF.